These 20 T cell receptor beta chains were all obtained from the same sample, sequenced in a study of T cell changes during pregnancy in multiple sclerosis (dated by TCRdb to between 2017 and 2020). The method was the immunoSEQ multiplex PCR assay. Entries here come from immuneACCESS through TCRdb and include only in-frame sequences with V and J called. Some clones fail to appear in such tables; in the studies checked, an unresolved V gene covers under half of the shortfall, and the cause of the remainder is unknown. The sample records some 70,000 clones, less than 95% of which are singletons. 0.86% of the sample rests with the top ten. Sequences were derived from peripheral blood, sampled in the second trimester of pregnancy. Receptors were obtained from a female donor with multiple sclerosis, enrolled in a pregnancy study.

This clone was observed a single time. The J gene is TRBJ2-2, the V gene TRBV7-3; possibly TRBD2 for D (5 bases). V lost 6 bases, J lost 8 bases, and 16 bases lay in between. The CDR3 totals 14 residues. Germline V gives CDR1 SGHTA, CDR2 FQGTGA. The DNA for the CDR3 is TGTGCCAGCAGACAAGGACTTGTAGAGGGGGAGCTGTTTTTT. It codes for CASRQGLVEGELFF.

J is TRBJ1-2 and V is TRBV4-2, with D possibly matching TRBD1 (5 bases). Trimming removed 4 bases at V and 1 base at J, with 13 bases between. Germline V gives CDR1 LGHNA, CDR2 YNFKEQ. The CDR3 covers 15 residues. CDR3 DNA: TGTGCCAGCAGCCCTACCGGGGGTTTTAACTATGGCTACACCTTC. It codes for CASSPTGGFNYGYTF.

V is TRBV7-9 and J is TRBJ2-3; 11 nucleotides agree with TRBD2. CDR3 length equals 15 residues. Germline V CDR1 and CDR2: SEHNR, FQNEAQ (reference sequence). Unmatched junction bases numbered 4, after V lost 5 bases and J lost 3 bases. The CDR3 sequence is CASSALAGETDTQYF. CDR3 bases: TGTGCCAGCAGCGCACTAGCGGGGGAAACAGATACGCAGTATTTT.

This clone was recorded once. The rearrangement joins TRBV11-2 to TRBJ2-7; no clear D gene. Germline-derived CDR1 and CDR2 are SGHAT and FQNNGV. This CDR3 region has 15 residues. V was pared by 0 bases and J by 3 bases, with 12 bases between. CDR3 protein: CASSLDRKAGYEQYF. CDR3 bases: TGTGCCAGCAGCTTAGATCGAAAGGCAGGCTACGAGCAGTACTTC.

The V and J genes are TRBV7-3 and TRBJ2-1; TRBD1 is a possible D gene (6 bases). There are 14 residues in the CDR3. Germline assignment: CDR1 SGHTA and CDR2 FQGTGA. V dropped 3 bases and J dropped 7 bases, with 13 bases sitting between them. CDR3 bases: TGTGCCAGCAGCTTTCAGGGGCCGGGTAATGAGCAGTTCTTC. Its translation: CASSFQGPGNEQFF.

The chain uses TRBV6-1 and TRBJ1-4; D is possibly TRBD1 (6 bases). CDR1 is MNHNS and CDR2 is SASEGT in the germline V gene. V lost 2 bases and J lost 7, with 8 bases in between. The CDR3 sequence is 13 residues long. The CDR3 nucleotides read TGTGCCAGCAGTGAATCCAGGGGTGAAAAACTGTTTTTT. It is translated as CASSESRGEKLFF.

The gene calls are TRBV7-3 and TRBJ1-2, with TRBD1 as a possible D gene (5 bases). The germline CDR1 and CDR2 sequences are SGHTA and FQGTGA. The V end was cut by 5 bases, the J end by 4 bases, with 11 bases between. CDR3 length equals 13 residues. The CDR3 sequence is CASSNQQGYGYTF. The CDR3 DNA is TGTGCCAGCAGCAATCAGCAGGGCTATGGCTACACCTTC.

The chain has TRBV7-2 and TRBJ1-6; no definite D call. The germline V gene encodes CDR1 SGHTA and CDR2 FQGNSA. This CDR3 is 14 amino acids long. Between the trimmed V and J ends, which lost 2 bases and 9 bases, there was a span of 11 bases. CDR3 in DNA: TGTGCCAGCAGCTTACAACCCTTTAGTTCACCCCTCCACTTT. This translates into CASSLQPFSSPLHF. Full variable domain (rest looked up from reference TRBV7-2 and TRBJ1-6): GAGVSQSPSNKVTEKGKDVELRCDPISGHTALYWYRQSLGQGLEFLIYFQGNSAPDKSGLPSDRFSAERTGGSVSTLTIQRTQQEDSAVYLCASSLQPFSSPLHFGNGTRLTVT.

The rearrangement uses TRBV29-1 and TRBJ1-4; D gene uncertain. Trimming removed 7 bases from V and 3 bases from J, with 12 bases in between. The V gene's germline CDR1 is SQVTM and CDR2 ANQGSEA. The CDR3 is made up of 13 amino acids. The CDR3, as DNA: TGCAGCGCCCAGGCTCCGTCTAATGAAAAACTGTTTTTT. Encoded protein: CSAQAPSNEKLFF.

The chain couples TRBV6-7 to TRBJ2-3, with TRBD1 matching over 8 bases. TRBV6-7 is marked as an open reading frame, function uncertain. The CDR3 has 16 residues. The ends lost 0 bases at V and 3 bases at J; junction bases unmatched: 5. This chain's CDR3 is CASSYSRTGLTDTQYF. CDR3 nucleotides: TGTGCCAGCAGTTACTCAAGGACAGGGTTGACAGATACGCAGTATTTT.

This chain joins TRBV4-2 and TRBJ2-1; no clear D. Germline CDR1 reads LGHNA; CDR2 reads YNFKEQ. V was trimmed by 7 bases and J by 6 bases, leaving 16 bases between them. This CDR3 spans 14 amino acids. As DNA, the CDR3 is TGTGCCAGCACCTTTAGGAATGGGCTCAATGAGCAGTTCTTC. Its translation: CASTFRNGLNEQFF.

The CDR3 spells CASSLGLALYNEQFF. The CDR3 region has the DNA TGTGCCAGCAGCTTGGGTCTAGCGTTGTACAATGAGCAGTTCTTC. The V call is TRBV5-4, the J call TRBJ2-1; a possible D gene is TRBD2 (6 bases). The V end was cut by 0 bases, the J end by 4 bases, with 11 bases between. Germline lookup yields CDR1 SGHNT and CDR2 YYREEE (reference sequence). CDR3 size: 15 residues.

CDR3 in amino acids: CASSRQGTYSYEQYF. Here the CDR3 DNA reads TGTGCCAGCAGCCGACAGGGGACTTACTCCTACGAGCAGTACTTC. V and J are TRBV5-5 and TRBJ2-7; 8 bases agree with TRBD1. The CDR3 extends over 15 amino acids. Germline loops: CDR1 SGHKS, CDR2 YYEKEE (reference sequence). V lost 4 bases and J lost 0; bases outside the gene matches: 6.

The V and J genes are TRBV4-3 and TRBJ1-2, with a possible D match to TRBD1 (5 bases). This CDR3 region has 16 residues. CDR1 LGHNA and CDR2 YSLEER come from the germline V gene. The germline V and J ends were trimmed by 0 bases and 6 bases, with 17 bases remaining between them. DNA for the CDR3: TGCGCCAGCAGCCAAGAATTGCGGGGGAATCCACATGGCTACACCTTC. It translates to CASSQELRGNPHGYTF.

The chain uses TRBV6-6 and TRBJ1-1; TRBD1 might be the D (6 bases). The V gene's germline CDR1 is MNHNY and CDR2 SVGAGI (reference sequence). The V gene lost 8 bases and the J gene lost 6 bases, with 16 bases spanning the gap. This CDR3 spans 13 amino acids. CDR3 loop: CASARQETSEAFF. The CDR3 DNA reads TGTGCCAGCGCGAGACAGGAAACATCTGAAGCTTTCTTT.

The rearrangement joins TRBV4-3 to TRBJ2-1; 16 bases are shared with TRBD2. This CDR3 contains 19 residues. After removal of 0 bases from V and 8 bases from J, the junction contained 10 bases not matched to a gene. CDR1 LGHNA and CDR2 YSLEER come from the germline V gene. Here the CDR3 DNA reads TGCGCCAGCAGCCAAGACTACACCGGGACTAGCGGGGGGGTTTATGAGCAGTTCTTC. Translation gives CASSQDYTGTSGGVYEQFF.

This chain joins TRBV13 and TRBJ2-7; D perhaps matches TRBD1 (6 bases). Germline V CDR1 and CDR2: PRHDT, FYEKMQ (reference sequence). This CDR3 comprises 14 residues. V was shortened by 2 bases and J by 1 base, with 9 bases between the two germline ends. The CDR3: CASSLWDTSYEQYF. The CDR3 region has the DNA TGTGCCAGCAGCTTATGGGACACTTCCTACGAGCAGTACTTC.

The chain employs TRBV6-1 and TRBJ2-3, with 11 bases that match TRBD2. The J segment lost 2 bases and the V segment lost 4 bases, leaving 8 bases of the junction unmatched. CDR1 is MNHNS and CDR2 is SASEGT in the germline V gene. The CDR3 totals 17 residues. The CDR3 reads CASSVRGTSGYTDTQYF. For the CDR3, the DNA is TGTGCCAGCAGTGTCCGTGGGACTAGCGGATACACAGATACGCAGTATTTT.

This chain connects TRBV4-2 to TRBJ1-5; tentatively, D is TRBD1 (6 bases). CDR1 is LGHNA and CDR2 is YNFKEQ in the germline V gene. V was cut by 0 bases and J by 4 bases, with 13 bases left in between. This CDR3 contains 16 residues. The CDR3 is CASSQDGGAKNQPQHF. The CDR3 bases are TGTGCCAGCAGCCAAGATGGGGGGGCCAAAAATCAGCCCCAGCATTTT.

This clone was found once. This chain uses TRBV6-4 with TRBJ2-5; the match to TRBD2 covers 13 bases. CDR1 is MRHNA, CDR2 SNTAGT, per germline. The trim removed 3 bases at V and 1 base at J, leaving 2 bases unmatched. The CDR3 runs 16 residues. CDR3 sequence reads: CASSELAGGRQETQYF. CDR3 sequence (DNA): TGTGCCAGCAGTGAACTAGCGGGGGGGCGCCAAGAGACCCAGTACTTC.